This T cell receptor (beta chain) appears in the sequencing data of a study of human T cells and chemical hapten exposure. In TCRdb, the RACE reads were re-called with MiXCR into one record per CDR3 protein. The sample consists of nearly 350,000 distinct CDR3 sequences, under 9% of them appearing once. Time point indicated: patch test 1, 2 weeks after DPC sensitization. Specified treatment: therapeutic diphenylcyclopropenone sensitization with weekly scalp DPC. At least ten counts were recorded for this clonotype. The V gene end was trimmed by 5 bases and the J gene end by 7 bases; junction bases not matched to a gene: 20. The CDR3 is 19 residues long.

This receptor was identified in a woman under 30 with alopecia areata. Some clones in this sample may be carry-over from other donors' samples. Sequenced material: whole blood, taken in connection with sensitization to the hapten diphenylcyclopropenone (DPC). The chain joins TRBV12-3 or TRBV12-4 to TRBJ1-2; 12 bases match TRBD1. CDR3 bases: TGTGCCAGCAGTGGGGGAGGACCGGGACAGGGGGCTTACGCGGGTGGCTACACCTTC. This sequence encodes CASSGGGPGQGAYAGGYTF.